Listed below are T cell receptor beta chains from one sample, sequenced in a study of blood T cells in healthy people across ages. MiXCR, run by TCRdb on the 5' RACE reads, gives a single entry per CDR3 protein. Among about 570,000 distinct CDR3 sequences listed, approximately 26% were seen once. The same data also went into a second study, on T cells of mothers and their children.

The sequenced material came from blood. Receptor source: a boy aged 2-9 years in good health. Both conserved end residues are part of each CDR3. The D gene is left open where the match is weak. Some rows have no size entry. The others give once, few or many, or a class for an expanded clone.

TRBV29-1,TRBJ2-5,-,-,TGCAGCGTTGTATATGTGAGACGCGGCGAGACCCAGTACTTC,CSVVYVRRGETQYF
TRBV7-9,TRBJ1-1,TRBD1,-,TGTGCCAGCAGGGGGACAGGGGGCCTGAACACTGAAGCTTTCTTT,CASRGTGGLNTEAFF
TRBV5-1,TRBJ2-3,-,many,TGTGCCAGCAGCTTGGGTACTTCAGCAGATACGCAGTATTTT,CASSLGTSADTQYF
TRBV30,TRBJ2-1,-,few,TGTGCCTGGAGGAGGGGGGGACCCTACAATGAGCAGTTCTTC,CAWRRGGPYNEQFF
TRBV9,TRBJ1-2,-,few,TGTGCCAGCAGCGTAATGGACAGTCCTCTTTATGGCTACACCTTC,CASSVMDSPLYGYTF
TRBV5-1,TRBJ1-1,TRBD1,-,TGCGCCAGCGGGACAGAGAACACTGAAGCTTTCTTT,CASGTENTEAFF
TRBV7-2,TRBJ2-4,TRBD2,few,TGTGCCAGCAGCTTAGCCCCTAGCGGGAGGGCCGTGGCCAAAAACATTCAGTACTTC,CASSLAPSGRAVAKNIQYF
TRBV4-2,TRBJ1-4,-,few,TGTGCCAGCAGCCAAGAAGGGTTGGGGAAGTGGGTCACTAATGAAAAACTGTTTTTT,CASSQEGLGKWVTNEKLFF
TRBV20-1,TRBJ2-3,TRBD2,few,TGCAGTGCCCTAAGACTAGCGGCGAGCACAGATACGCAGTATTTT,CSALRLAASTDTQYF
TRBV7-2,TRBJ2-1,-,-,TGTACCAGCAGCTTTTATTGGGGTGAGCAGTTCTTC,CTSSFYWGEQFF
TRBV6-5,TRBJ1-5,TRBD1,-,TGTGCCAGCAGGAGCGGACAGGCGGGGAATCAGCCCCAGCATTTT,CASRSGQAGNQPQHF
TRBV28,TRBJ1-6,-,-,TGTGCCAGCAGTTTATTTGGTTCACCCCTCCACTTT,CASSLFGSPLHF
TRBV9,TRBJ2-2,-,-,TGTGCCAGCAGCGGGCCCGGGGTGACCAACACCGGGGAGCTGTTTTTT,CASSGPGVTNTGELFF
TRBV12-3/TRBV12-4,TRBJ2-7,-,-,TGTGCCAGCAGTCCCGGGGGACGGTACGAGCAGTACTTC,CASSPGGRYEQYF
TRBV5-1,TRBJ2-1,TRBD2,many,TGCGCCAGCAGCTTGCGGGGGGCGCCTAGCGGGGGCGTCTACAATGAGCAGTTCTTC,CASSLRGAPSGGVYNEQFF
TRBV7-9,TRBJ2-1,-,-,TGTGCCAGCAGCTTAGTTGGTATTAAGTTC,CASSLVGIKF
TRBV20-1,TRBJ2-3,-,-,TGCAGTGCTAGAGATTCAGGGAGAACCGCAGATACGCAGTATTTT,CSARDSGRTADTQYF
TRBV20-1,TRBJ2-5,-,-,TGCAGTGCTAGAGGCGGGGCGGCGGAGACCCAGTACTTC,CSARGGAAETQYF
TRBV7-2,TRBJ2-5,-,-,TGTGCCAGCAGCCGGGGGACAGCGCAAGAGACCCAGTACTTC,CASSRGTAQETQYF
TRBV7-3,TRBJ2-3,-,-,TGTGCCAGCAGCCCACATAAGGATAGCACAGATACGCAGTATTTT,CASSPHKDSTDTQYF
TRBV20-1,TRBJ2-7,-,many,TGCAGTGCTACTTACGGGGCCGGGGACTACGAGCAGTACTTC,CSATYGAGDYEQYF
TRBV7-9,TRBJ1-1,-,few,TGTGCCAGCAGCTGGGAGGGAAAGGGAGCTGAAGCTTTCTTT,CASSWEGKGAEAFF
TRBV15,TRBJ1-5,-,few,TGTGCCACCAGCAGAGACCCCCTTAATCAGCCCCAGCATTTT,CATSRDPLNQPQHF
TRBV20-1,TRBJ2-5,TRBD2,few,TGCAGTGCTAGAGATTGGCTAGCGGGAGGGCCGGGGGAGACCCAGTACTTC,CSARDWLAGGPGETQYF
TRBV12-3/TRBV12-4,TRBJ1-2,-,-,TGTGCCAGCAGTACTGTGGGGTGGTATGGCTACACCTTC,CASSTVGWYGYTF
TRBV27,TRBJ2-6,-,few,TGTGCCAGCAGTTTAAGGGGATCTTCTTTCTCTGGGGCCAACGTCCTGACTTTC,CASSLRGSSFSGANVLTF
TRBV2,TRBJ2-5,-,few,TGTGCCAGCAGTGGGCTAGGGTTGAAAGAGACCCAGTACTTC,CASSGLGLKETQYF